This T cell receptor (beta chain) derives from a study of control samples from healthy donors and cancer patients. Data came from immunoSEQ multiplex PCR; TCRdb stores just in-frame clones and leaves some out. The sample has hundreds of thousands of clones; approximately 92% are singletons. Trimming stripped 3 bases from V and 7 bases from J, with 22 bases between. Germline V gene data show CDR1 as SGHTA and CDR2 as FQGNSA. The CDR3 length is 16 residues. The source of this sequence is a man aged 40-49 years with head and neck cancer. Specimen: PBMCs. The gene calls are TRBV7-2 and TRBJ2-7, with D perhaps being TRBD1 or TRBD2 (5 bases each). The CDR3 loop reads CASSFGGARGYLEQYF. In DNA form, the CDR3 reads TGTGCCAGCAGCTTTGGAGGCGCCCGGGGCTATCTAGAGCAGTACTTC.